Listed below are T cell receptor beta chains from one sample, sequenced in a study of cytomegalovirus exposure and HLA in healthy donors. Sequencing used immunoSEQ multiplex PCR; TCRdb keeps in-frame clones, though not all of them. Of 200,000 to 250,000 clones in the sample, about 75% are singletons; the top ten hold 1.5% to 2%. Sample: PBMCs. The receptors stem from a woman in her thirties in good health and CMV-seronegative. Both conserved end residues are part of each CDR3. A D gene is named only where the DNA matches it firmly. Some rows have no size entry. The others give once, few or many, or a class for an expanded clone.

abundance: .; j_gene: TRBJ1-1; d_gene: TRBD1; v_gene: TRBV4-3; CDR3nt: TGCGCCAGCAGCCAAGAGGGGGACAGGGTTTTCTTT; CDR3aa: CASSQEGDRVFF
abundance: .; j_gene: TRBJ2-3; d_gene: .; v_gene: TRBV7-3; CDR3nt: TGTGCCAGCAGCTTACTAGCGAGTAGCACAGATACGCAGTATTTT; CDR3aa: CASSLLASSTDTQYF
abundance: .; j_gene: TRBJ2-3; d_gene: .; v_gene: TRBV2; CDR3nt: TGTGCCACCCGCCGTTCAGCGGGTAGCACAGATACGCAGTATTTT; CDR3aa: CATRRSAGSTDTQYF
abundance: .; j_gene: TRBJ1-1; d_gene: TRBD1; v_gene: TRBV4-1; CDR3nt: TGCGCCAGCAGCCAAGAACAGGGGACTGAAGCTTTCTTT; CDR3aa: CASSQEQGTEAFF
abundance: .; j_gene: TRBJ2-4; d_gene: .; v_gene: TRBV27; CDR3nt: TGTGCCAGCACTCCCCTCGGAGCCAAAAACATTCAGTACTTC; CDR3aa: CASTPLGAKNIQYF
abundance: .; j_gene: TRBJ2-1; d_gene: TRBD2; v_gene: TRBV29-1; CDR3nt: TGCAGCGTTGAAGATTGGGGGACTAGCGGGGGGGCCGAGGATGAGCAGTTCTTC; CDR3aa: CSVEDWGTSGGAEDEQFF
abundance: once; j_gene: TRBJ2-6; d_gene: .; v_gene: TRBV6-5; CDR3nt: TGCGCCAGCTCAGCAGGGTTTTCTGGGGCCAACGTCCTGACTTTC; CDR3aa: CASSAGFSGANVLTF
abundance: .; j_gene: TRBJ2-3; d_gene: .; v_gene: TRBV29-1; CDR3nt: TGCAGCGTCTCGTGGACTCCCGGAGGAGGGTTAGATACGCAGTATTTT; CDR3aa: CSVSWTPGGGLDTQYF
abundance: .; j_gene: TRBJ2-7; d_gene: .; v_gene: TRBV5-8; CDR3nt: TGTGCCAGCAGCTTGGGGACTCCCCATGGCTACGAGCAGTACTTC; CDR3aa: CASSLGTPHGYEQYF
abundance: .; j_gene: TRBJ2-7; d_gene: .; v_gene: TRBV14; CDR3nt: TGTGCCAGCAGTCCTGGGGGGATTTTGTACGAGCAGTACTTC; CDR3aa: CASSPGGILYEQYF
abundance: .; j_gene: TRBJ2-1; d_gene: .; v_gene: TRBV6-6; CDR3nt: TGTGCCAGCAATGCAGAGGCCTACAATGAGCAGTTCTTC; CDR3aa: CASNAEAYNEQFF
abundance: .; j_gene: TRBJ1-1; d_gene: TRBD1; v_gene: TRBV10-3; CDR3nt: TGTGCCATCAGCCCGACAGGGGCCTTGAACACTGAAGCTTTCTTT; CDR3aa: CAISPTGALNTEAFF
abundance: .; j_gene: TRBJ1-2; d_gene: .; v_gene: TRBV29-1; CDR3nt: TGCAGCGTTTCGGACACGACCTATGGCTACACCTTC; CDR3aa: CSVSDTTYGYTF
abundance: few; j_gene: TRBJ2-2; d_gene: .; v_gene: TRBV30; CDR3nt: TGTGCCTGGGGGCAGCAGAACACCGGGGAGCTGTTTTTT; CDR3aa: CAWGQQNTGELFF
abundance: .; j_gene: TRBJ2-7; d_gene: TRBD2; v_gene: TRBV2; CDR3nt: TGTGCCAGCAGTGAAGAGGCGGGAGGGCCCTACGAGCAGTACTTC; CDR3aa: CASSEEAGGPYEQYF
abundance: .; j_gene: TRBJ1-6; d_gene: TRBD1; v_gene: TRBV11-2; CDR3nt: TGTGCCAGCAGCTTTATGGGACAGTATAATTCACCCCTCCACTTT; CDR3aa: CASSFMGQYNSPLHF
abundance: few; j_gene: TRBJ1-1; d_gene: TRBD1; v_gene: TRBV29-1; CDR3nt: TGCAGCGTTGTTGCGCTCGGACAGGGGATCACTGAAGCTTTCTTT; CDR3aa: CSVVALGQGITEAFF
abundance: .; j_gene: TRBJ2-1; d_gene: TRBD2; v_gene: TRBV15; CDR3nt: TGTGCCACCAGCAGAGACCGGGGACTAGCGGGGTACAATGAGCAGTTCTTC; CDR3aa: CATSRDRGLAGYNEQFF
abundance: .; j_gene: TRBJ2-3; d_gene: TRBD2; v_gene: TRBV7-9; CDR3nt: TGTGCCAGCATACGGGGACTAGCGGGATCTGGGGGGTTTCGGGATACGCAGTATTTT; CDR3aa: CASIRGLAGSGGFRDTQYF
abundance: once; j_gene: TRBJ1-1; d_gene: .; v_gene: TRBV12-5; CDR3nt: TGTGCTAGTGGTTTCGGGGAGACCTTTAACACTGAAGCTTTCTTT; CDR3aa: CASGFGETFNTEAFF